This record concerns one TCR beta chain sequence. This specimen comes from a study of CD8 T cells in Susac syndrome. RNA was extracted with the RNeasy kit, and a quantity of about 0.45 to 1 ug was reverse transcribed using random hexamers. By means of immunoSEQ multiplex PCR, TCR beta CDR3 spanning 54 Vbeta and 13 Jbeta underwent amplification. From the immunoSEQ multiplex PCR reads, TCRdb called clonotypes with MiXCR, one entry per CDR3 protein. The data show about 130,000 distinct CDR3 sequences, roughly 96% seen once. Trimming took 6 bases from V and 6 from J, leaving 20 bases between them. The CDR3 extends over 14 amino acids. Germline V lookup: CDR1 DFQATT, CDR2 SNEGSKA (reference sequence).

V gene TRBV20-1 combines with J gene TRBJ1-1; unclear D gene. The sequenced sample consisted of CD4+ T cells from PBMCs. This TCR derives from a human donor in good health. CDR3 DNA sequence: TGCAGTGCCAAGATCGCAGGTCGCTCGGCTGAAGCTTTCTTT. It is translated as CSAKIAGRSAEAFF.